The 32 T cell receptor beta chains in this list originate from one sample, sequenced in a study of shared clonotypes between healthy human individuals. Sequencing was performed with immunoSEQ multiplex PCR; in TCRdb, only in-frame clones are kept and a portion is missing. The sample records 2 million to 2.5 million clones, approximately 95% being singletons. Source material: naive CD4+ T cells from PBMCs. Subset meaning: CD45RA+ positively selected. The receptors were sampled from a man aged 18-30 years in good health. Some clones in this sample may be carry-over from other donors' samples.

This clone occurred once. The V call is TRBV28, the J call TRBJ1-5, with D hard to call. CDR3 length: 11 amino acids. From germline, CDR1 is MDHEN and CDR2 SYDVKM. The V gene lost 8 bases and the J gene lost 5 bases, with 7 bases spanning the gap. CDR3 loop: CASGSDQPQHF. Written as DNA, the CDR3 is TGTGCCAGCGGCAGCGATCAGCCCCAGCATTTT.

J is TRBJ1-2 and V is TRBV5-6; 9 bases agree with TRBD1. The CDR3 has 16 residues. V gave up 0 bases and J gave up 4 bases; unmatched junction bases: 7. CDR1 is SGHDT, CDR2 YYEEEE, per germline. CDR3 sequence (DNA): TGTGCCAGCAGCTTGGTAGGGGACAGGGCCAGCTATGGCTACACCTTC. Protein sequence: CASSLVGDRASYGYTF. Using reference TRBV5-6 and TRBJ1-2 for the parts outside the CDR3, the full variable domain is DAGVTQSPTHLIKTRGQQVTLRCSPKSGHDTVSWYQQALGQGPQFIFQYYEEEERQRGNFPDRFSGHQFPNYSSELNVNALLLGDSALYLCASSLVGDRASYGYTFGSGTRLTVV.

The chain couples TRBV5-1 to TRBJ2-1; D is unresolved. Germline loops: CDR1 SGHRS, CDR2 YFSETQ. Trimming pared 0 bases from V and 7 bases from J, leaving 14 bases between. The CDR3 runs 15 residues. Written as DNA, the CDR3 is TGCGCCAGCAGCTTGGTGGCCGGGCACGGGAATGAGCAGTTCTTC. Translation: CASSLVAGHGNEQFF. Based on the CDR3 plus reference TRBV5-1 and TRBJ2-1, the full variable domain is KAGVTQTPRYLIKTRGQQVTLSCSPISGHRSVSWYQQTPGQGLQFLFEYFSETQRNKGNFPGRFSGRQFSNSRSEMNVSTLELGDSALYLCASSLVAGHGNEQFFGPGTRLTVL.

CDR3 protein: CASRRWQTNYGYTF. The CDR3 DNA follows: TGTGCCAGTCGCCGTTGGCAGACTAACTATGGCTACACCTTC. J is TRBJ1-2 and V is TRBV19, with D uncertain. Germline V lookup: CDR1 LNHDA, CDR2 SQIVND (reference sequence). V was trimmed by 8 bases and J by 0 bases, leaving 13 bases between them. This CDR3 has 14 residues. The whole variable domain, filled in from reference TRBV19 and TRBJ1-2, reads DGGITQSPKYLFRKEGQNVTLSCEQNLNHDAMYWYRQDPGQGLRLIYYSQIVNDFQKGDIAEGYSVSREKKESFPLTVTSAQKNPTAFYLCASRRWQTNYGYTFGSGTRLTVV.

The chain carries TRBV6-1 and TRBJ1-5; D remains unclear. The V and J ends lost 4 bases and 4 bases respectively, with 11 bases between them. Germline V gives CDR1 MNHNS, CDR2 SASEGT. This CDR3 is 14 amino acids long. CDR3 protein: CASSGPFSNQPQHF. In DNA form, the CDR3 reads TGTGCCAGCAGTGGACCGTTTTCGAATCAGCCCCAGCATTTT.

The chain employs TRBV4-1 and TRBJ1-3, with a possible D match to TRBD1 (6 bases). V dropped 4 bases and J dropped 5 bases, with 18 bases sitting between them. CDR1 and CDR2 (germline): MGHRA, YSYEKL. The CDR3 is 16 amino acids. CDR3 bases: TGCGCCAGCAGCCGGCTCCGGGACATTCGAAGAAACACCATATATTTT. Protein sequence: CASSRLRDIRRNTIYF.

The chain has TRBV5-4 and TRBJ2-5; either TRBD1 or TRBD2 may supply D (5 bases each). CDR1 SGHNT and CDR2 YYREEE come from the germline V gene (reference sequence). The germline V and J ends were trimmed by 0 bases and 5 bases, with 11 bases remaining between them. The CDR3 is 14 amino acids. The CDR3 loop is CASSLAGWGETQYF. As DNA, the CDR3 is TGTGCCAGCAGCTTGGCAGGGTGGGGGGAGACCCAGTACTTC.

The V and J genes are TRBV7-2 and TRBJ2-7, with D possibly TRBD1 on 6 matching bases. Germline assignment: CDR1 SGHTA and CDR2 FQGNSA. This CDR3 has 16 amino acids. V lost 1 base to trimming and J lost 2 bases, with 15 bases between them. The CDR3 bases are TGTGCCAGCAGCTTAGAAACAACCGGGACACCCTACGAGCAGTACTTC. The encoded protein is CASSLETTGTPYEQYF.

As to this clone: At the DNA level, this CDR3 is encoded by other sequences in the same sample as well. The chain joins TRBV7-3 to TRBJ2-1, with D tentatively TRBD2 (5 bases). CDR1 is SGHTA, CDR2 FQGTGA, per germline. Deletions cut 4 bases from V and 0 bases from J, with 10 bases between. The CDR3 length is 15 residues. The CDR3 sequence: CASSWSGSSYNEQFF. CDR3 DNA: TGTGCCAGCAGCTGGAGCGGTAGCTCCTACAATGAGCAGTTCTTC.

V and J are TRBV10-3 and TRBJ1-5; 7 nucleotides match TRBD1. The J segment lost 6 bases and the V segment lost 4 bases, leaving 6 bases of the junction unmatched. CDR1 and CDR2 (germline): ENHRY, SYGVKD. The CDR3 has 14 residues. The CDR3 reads CAISASQGSQPQHF. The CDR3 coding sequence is TGTGCCATCAGTGCTTCACAGGGGAGTCAGCCCCAGCATTTT.

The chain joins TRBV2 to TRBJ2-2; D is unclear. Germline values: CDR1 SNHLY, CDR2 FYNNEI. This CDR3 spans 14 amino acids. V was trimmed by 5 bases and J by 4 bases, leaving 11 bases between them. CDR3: CASSSTTITGELFF. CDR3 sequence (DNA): TGTGCCAGCAGTTCGACCACGATCACCGGGGAGCTGTTTTTT.

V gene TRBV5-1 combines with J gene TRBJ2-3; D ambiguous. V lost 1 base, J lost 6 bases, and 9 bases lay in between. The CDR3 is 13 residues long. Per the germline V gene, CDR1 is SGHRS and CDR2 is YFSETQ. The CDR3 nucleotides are TGCGCCAGCAGCTTGTATTCGGCGGATACGCAGTATTTT. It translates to CASSLYSADTQYF.

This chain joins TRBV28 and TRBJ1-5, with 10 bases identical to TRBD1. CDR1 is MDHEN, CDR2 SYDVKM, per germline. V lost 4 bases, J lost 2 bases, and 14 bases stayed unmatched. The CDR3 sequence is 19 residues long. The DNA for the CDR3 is TGTGCCAGCAGTTCCGTGGGGACAGGGGATTATTGGGGCAATCAGCCCCAGCATTTT. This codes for CASSSVGTGDYWGNQPQHF.

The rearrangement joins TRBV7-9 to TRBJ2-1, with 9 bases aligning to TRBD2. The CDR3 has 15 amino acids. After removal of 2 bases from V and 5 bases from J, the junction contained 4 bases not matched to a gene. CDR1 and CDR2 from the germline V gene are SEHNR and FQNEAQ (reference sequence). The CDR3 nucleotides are TGTGCCAGCAGCTTACGGCGGGAGGGTGACAATGAGCAGTTCTTC. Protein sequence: CASSLRREGDNEQFF.

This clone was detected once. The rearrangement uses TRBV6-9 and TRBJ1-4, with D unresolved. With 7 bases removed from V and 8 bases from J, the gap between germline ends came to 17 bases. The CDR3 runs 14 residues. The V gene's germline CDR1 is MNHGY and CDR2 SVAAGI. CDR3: CASIPYPGWEKLFF. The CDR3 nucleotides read TGTGCCAGCATCCCTTACCCAGGCTGGGAAAAACTGTTTTTT.

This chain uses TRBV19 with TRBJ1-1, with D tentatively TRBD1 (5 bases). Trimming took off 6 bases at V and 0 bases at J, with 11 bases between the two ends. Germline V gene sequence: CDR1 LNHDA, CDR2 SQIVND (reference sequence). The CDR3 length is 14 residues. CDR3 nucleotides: TGTGCCAGTAGGGTGGGGGAACTGAACACTGAAGCTTTCTTT. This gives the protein CASRVGELNTEAFF.

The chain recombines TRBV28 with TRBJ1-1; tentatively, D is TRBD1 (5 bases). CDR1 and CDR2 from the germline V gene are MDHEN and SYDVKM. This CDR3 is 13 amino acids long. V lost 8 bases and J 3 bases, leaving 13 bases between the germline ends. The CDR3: CASRGVGYTEAFF. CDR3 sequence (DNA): TGTGCCAGCCGGGGGGTAGGGTACACTGAAGCTTTCTTT. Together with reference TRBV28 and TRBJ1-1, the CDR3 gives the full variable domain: DVKVTQSSRYLVKRTGEKVFLECVQDMDHENMFWYRQDPGLGLRLIYFSYDVKMKEKGDIPEGYSVSREKKERFSLILESASTNQTSMYLCASRGVGYTEAFFGQGTRLTVV.

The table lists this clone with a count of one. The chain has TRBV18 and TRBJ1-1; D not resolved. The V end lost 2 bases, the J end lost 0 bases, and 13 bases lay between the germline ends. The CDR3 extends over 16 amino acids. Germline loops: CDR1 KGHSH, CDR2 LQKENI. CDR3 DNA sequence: TGTGCCAGCTCACCAGGTCAAGCGATCATGAACACTGAAGCTTTCTTT. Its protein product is CASSPGQAIMNTEAFF.

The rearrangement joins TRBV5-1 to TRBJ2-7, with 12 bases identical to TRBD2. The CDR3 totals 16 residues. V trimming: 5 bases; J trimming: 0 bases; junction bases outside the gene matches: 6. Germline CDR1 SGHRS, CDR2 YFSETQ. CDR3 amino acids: CASRLAGGLGSYEQYF. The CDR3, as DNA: TGCGCCAGCAGGCTAGCGGGAGGGCTTGGCTCCTACGAGCAGTACTTC.

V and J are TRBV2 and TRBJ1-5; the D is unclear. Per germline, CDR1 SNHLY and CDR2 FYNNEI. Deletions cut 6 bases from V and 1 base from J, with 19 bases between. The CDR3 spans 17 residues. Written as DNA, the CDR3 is TGTGCCAGCAGCGGCAGGTCCGGTTTAAGAAGCAATCAGCCCCAGCATTTT. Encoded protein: CASSGRSGLRSNQPQHF.

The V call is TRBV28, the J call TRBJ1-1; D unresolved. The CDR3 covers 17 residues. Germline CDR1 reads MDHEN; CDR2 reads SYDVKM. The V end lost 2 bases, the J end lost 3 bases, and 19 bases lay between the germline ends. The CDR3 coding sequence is TGTGCCAGCAGTTTAAGCTCCCGTGATCTCTCAGACACTGAAGCTTTCTTT. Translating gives CASSLSSRDLSDTEAFF.

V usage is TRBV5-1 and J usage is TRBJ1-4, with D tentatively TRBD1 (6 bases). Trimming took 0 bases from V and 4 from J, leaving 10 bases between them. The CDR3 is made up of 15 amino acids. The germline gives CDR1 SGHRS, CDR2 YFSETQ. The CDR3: CASSLGGGFNEKLFF. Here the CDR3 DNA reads TGCGCCAGCAGCTTGGGTGGGGGCTTTAATGAAAAACTGTTTTTT.

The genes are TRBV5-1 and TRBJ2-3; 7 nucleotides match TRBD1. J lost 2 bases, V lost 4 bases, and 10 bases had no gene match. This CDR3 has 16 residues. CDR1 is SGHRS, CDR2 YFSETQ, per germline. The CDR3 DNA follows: TGCGCCAGCAGCCGGATTACCGGGACAGACACAGATACGCAGTATTTT. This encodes CASSRITGTDTDTQYF.

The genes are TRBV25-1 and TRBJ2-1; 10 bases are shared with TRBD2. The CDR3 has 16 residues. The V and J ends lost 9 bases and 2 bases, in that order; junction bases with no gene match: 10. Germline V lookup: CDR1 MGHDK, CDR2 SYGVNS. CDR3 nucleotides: TGTGCCAGTGGGGGCTGGCTAGCGGGGGCCTACAATGAGCAGTTCTTC. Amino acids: CASGGWLAGAYNEQFF.

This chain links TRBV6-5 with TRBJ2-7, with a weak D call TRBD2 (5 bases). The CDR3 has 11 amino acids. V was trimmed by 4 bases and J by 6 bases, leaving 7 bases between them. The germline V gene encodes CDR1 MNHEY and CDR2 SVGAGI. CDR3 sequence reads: CASSFGGEQYF. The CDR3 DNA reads TGTGCCAGCAGTTTTGGAGGCGAGCAGTACTTC.

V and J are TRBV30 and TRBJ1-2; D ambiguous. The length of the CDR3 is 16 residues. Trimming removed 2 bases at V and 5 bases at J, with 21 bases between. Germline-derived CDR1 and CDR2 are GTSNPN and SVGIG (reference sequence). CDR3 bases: TGTGCCTGGAGTAACCCTGGACGGGAAAGCAAGTATGGCTACACCTTC. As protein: CAWSNPGRESKYGYTF.

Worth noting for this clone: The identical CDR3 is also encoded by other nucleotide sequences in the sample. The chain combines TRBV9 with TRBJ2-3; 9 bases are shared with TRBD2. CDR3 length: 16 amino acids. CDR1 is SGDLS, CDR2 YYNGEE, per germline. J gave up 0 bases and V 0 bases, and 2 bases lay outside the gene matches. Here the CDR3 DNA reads TGTGCCAGCAGCGTAGTAACTAGCGGGAGCACAGATACGCAGTATTTT. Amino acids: CASSVVTSGSTDTQYF.

CDR3 coding DNA: TGTGCCAGCAGTCTCGACAGTTACTACGAGCAGTACTTC. Translation gives CASSLDSYYEQYF. This chain uses TRBV28 with TRBJ2-7, with D tentatively TRBD1 (5 bases). Germline V gene sequence: CDR1 MDHEN, CDR2 SYDVKM. CDR3 size: 13 residues. Trimming cost V 5 bases and J 3 bases, with 11 bases left between them. The entire variable domain, with the rest obtained from reference TRBV28 and TRBJ2-7, is as follows: DVKVTQSSRYLVKRTGEKVFLECVQDMDHENMFWYRQDPGLGLRLIYFSYDVKMKEKGDIPEGYSVSREKKERFSLILESASTNQTSMYLCASSLDSYYEQYFGPGTRLTVT.

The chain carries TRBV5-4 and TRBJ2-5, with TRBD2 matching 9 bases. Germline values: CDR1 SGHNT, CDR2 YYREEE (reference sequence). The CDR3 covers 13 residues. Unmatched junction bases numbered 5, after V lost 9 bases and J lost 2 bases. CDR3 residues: CATLLAGQETQYF. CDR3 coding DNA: TGTGCCACCCTGCTAGCGGGACAAGAGACCCAGTACTTC.

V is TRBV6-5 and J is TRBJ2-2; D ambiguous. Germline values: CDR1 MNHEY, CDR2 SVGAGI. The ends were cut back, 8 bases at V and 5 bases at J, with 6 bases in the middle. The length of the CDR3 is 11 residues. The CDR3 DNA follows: TGTGCCAGCGGGGAAACCGGGGAGCTGTTTTTT. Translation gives CASGETGELFF.

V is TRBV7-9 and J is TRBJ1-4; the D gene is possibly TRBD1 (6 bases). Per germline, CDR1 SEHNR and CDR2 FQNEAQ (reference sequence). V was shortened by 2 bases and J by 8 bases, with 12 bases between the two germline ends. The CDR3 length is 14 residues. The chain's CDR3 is CASSLWDIGEKLFF. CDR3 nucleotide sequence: TGTGCCAGCAGCTTATGGGACATAGGGGAAAAACTGTTTTTT.

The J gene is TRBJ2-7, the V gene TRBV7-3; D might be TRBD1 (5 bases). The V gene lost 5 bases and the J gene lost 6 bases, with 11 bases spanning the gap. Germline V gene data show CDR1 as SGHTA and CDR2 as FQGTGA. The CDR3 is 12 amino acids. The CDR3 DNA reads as TGTGCCAGCAGCGACGGACATGGCGAGCAGTACTTC. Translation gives CASSDGHGEQYF.